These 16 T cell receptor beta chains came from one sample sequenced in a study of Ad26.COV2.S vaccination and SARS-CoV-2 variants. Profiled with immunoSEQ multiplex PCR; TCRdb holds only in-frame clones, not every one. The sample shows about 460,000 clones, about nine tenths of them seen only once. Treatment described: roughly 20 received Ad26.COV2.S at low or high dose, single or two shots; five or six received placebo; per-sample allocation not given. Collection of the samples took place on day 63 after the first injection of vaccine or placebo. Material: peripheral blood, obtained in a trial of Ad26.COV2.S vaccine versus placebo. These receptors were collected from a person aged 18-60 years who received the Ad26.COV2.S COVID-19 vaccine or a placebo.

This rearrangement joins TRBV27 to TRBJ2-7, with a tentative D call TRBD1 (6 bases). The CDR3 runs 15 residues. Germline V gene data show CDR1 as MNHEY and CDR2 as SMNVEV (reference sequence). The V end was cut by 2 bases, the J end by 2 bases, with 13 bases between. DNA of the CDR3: TGTGCCAGCAGTTTAATAGGACAGTCAGCCTACGAGCAGTACTTC. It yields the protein CASSLIGQSAYEQYF.

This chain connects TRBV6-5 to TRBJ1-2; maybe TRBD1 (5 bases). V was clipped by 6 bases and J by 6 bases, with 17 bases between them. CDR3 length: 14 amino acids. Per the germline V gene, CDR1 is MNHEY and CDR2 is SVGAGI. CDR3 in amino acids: CASSWGPAVDGYTF. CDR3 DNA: TGTGCCAGCAGCTGGGGACCGGCGGTGGATGGCTACACCTTC.

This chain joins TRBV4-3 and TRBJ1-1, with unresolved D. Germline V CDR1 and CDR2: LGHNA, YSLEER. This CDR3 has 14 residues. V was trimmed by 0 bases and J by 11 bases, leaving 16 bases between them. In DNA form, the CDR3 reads TGCGCCAGCAGCCAAGATGTAGTGCAAACTAGGGCTTTCTTT. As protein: CASSQDVVQTRAFF.

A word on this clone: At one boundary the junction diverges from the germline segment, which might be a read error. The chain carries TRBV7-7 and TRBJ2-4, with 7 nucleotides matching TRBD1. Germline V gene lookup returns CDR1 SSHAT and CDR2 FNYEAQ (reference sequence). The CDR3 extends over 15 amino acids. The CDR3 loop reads CASSPETGAKNIQYF. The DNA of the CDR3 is TGTGCTAGCAGCCCAGAGACAGGGGCCAAAAACATTCAGTACTTC. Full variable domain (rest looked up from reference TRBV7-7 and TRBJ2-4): GAGVSQSPRYKVTKRGQDVTLRCDPISSHATLYWYQQALGQGPEFLTYFNYEAQPDKSGLPSDRFSAERPEGSISTLTIQRTEQRDSAMYRCASSPETGAKNIQYFGAGTRLSVL.

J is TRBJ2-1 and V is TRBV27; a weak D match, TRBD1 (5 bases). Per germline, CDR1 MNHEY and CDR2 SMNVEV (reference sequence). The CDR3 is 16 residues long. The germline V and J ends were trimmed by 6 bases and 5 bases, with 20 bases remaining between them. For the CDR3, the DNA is TGTGCCAGCAGGGGGCCATTCCTTCACAGCCACAATGAGCAGTTCTTC. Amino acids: CASRGPFLHSHNEQFF.

CDR3 sequence: CASSLAFGENYNEQFF. The CDR3 DNA is TGTGCCAGCAGCTTAGCATTTGGGGAGAACTACAATGAGCAGTTCTTC. This chain links TRBV7-9 with TRBJ2-1; the D gene is possibly TRBD2 (5 bases). Trimming removed 0 bases from V and 3 bases from J, with 12 bases in between. Germline V CDR1 and CDR2: SEHNR, FQNEAQ (reference sequence). The CDR3 is 16 amino acids.

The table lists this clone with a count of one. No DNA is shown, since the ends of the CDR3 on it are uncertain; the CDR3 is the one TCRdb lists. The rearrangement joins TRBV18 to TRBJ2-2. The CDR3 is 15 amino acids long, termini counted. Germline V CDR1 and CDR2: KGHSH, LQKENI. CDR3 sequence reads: CASSRRAGNTGELFF.

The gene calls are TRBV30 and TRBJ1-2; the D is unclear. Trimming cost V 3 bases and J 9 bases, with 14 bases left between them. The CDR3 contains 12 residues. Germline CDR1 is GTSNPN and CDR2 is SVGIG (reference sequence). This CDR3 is CAWSETWASYTF. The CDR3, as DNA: TGTGCCTGGAGCGAGACTTGGGCGAGCTACACCTTC.

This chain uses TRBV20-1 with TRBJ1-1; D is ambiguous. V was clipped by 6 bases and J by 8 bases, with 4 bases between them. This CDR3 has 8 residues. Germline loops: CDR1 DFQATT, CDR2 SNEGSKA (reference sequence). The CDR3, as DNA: TGCAGTGCCAAAGAAGCTTTCTTT. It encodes CSAKEAFF.

The CDR3 DNA follows: TGTGCCAGCAGTTTCGGACAGGGCAGATCCTACGAGCAGTACTTC. Its protein is CASSFGQGRSYEQYF. This chain uses TRBV6-2 or TRBV6-3 with TRBJ2-7; 8 bases fit TRBD1. This CDR3 has 15 amino acids. Per the germline V gene, CDR1 is MNHEY and CDR2 is SVGEGT. V was clipped by 4 bases and J by 1 base; unmatched bases: 6.

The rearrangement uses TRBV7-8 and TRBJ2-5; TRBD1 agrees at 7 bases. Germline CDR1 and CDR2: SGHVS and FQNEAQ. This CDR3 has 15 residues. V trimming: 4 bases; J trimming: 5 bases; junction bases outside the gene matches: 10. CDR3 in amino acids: CASSSGTVGWETQYF. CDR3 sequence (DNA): TGTGCCAGCAGCTCAGGGACAGTCGGCTGGGAGACCCAGTACTTC.

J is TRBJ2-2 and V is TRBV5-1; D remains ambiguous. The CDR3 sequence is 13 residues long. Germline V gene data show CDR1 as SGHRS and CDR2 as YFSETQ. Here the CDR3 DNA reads TGCGCAAAGCAAGGCGCCCACACCGGGGAGCTGTTTTTT. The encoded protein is CAKQGAHTGELFF.

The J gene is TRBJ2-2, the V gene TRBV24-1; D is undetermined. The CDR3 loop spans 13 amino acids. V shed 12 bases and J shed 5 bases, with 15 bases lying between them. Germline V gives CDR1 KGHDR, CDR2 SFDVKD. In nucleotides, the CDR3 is TGTGCCCCGACCCAATCAGGAACCGGGGAGCTGTTTTTT. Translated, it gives CAPTQSGTGELFF.

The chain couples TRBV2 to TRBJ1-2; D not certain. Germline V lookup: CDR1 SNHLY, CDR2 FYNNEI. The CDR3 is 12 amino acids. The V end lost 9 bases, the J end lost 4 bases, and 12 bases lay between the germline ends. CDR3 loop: CARAGQSYGYTF. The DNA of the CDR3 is TGTGCCAGGGCTGGGCAGTCCTATGGCTACACCTTC.

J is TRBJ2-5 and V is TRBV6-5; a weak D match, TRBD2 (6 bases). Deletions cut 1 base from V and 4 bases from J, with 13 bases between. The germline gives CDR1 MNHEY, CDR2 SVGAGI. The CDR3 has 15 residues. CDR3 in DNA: TGTGCCAGCAGTTACTGGGACGGAGGGCGAGAGACCCAGTACTTC. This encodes CASSYWDGGRETQYF.

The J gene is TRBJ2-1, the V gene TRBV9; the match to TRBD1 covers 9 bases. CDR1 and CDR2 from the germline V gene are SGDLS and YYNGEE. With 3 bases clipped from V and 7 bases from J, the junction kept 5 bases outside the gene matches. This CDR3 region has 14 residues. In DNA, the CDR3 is TGTGCCAGCAGCGGGACAGGGGTGGTAAATGAGCAGTTCTTC. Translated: CASSGTGVVNEQFF.